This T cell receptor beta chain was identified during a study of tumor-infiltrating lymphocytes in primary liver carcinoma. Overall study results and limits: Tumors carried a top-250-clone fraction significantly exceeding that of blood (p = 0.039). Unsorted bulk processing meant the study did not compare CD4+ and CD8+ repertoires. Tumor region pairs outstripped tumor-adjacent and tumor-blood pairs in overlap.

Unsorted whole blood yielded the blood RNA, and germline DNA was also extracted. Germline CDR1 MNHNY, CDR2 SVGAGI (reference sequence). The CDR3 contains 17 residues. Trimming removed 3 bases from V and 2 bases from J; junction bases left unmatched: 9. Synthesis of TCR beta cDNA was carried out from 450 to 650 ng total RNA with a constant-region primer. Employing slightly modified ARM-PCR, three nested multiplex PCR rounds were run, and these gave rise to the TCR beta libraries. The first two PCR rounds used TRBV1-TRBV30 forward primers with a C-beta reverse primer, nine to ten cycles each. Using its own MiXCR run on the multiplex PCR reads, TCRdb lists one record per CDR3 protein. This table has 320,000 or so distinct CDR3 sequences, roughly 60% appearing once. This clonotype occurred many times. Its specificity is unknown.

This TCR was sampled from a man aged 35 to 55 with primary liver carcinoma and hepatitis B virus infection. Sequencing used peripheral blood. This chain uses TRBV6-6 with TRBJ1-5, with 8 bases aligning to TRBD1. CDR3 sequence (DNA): TGTGCCAGCAGTTATGGGCAGGGGGCTGGGGGCAATCAGCCCCAGCATTTT. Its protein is CASSYGQGAGGNQPQHF.